This T cell receptor (beta chain) was obtained from a study of T-cell memory formation after mild COVID-19. Notes on the study in general: Confirmation was lacking for SARS-CoV-2 specificity of second-wave clones that peaked on day 37. Pre-infection memory showed some responding clones, and this suggested that cross-reactive memory joined.

CDR1 KGHSH and CDR2 LQKENI come from the germline V gene. There are 14 residues in the CDR3. This clonotype was counted between two and nine times. Its specificity is not known. At one end the junction does not follow the germline gene, possibly because of a read error. Using its own MiXCR run on the 5' RACE reads, TCRdb lists one record per CDR3 protein. The sample gives 270,000 or so distinct CDR3 sequences, over 15% of which show up once; more than 20% is in the top ten. The sample comprised PBMCs or a T cell subset sorted from them (not recorded which). The TCR comes from a man aged 18 to 30 who had mild COVID-19 (a few samples of this study predate the infection). Cell type and time point are not known. V and J are TRBV18 and TRBJ2-1; D is possibly TRBD1 or TRBD2 (7 bases each). As DNA, the CDR3 is TGTGCCAGCTCACCACAAGACTCAAACAGGGGAGGGCTCTTC. Translating it yields CASSPQDSNRGGLF.